This TCR beta chain was captured by sequencing in a study of CD8+ T cells in alopecia areata. On the study more broadly: Tofacitinib therapy lasting 6 to 18 months was followed by 6 months off drug. Findings and limits, study-wide: Mouse data revealed clearer TCR sharing than patient data did, a gap possibly tied to HLA. Alopecia totalis/universalis scalp especially showed more expanded CD8+ clones than normal scalp. One nonresponder makes the tie between baseline CD8+ expansion and response uncertain.

This clone occurred a few times. Its matching antigen is unknown. Germline CDR1 is SQVTM and CDR2 is ANQGSEA. The CDR3 runs 13 residues. V was shortened by 7 bases and J by 3 bases, with 16 bases between the two germline ends. Following extraction, RNA underwent reverse transcription to cDNA, which served as the sequencing template. Profiled with immunoSEQ multiplex PCR; TCRdb holds only in-frame clones, not every one. The data hold about 190,000 clones, with about 60% observed a single time. The treatment denotes: oral pan-JAK inhibitor, 5-10 mg twice daily. V and J are TRBV29-1 and TRBJ2-7, with D tentatively TRBD1 or TRBD2 (5 bases each). Material: CD4+ T cells sorted from blood, obtained at week 4, from a patient treated with tofacitinib. The sequence derives from a human donor with alopecia areata. CDR3 region: CSARGRSYYEQYF. As DNA, the CDR3 is TGCAGCGCCCGGGGACGTTCTTACTACGAGCAGTACTTC.